This T cell receptor (beta chain) was identified during a study of cytomegalovirus exposure and HLA in healthy donors. Study details: There were just under 400 genotyped donors. Of these, 75% to 85% fell in the genetic ancestry cluster associated with self-reported Caucasian donors.

The study ran its PCR with 60 Vbeta and 13 Jbeta primers. Method: immunoSEQ multiplex PCR; TCRdb's copy keeps in-frame clones and lacks some. Of 140,000 to 150,000 clones listed, roughly four fifths were seen once; the top ten hold approximately 2.9%. As for this clone: At one of its ends the junction is not consistent with the germline gene, which may arise from a read error.

Germline CDR1 is GTSNPN and CDR2 is SVGIG (reference sequence). The CDR3 totals 13 residues. Input material: PBMCs. The sequence was obtained from a man between 40 and 49 years old in good health and CMV-seropositive. The chain recombines TRBV30 with TRBJ1-1, with TRBD1 as a possible D gene (6 bases). CDR3 sequence (DNA): TGTGCCGGGAGGACAGCTGGAGTAGGTGAAGCTTTCTTT. This translates into CAGRTAGVGEAFF.